Shown below are 16 T cell receptor beta chains from a single sample sequenced in a study of blood T cell repertoires in COVID-19. The method was immunoSEQ multiplex PCR; TCRdb's version includes in-frame clones alone and lacks a portion of them. The repertoire holds roughly 200,000 clones, with 81% as singletons. The source material was peripheral blood. The origin of the receptors is a woman in her thirties or forties with COVID-19, enrolled during active disease.

Written as DNA, the CDR3 is TGTGCCAGCAGCTGGGGACTAACGGGCGCTTTCTTT. Translated: CASSWGLTGAFF. The chain is built from TRBV5-6 and TRBJ1-1; possible D gene TRBD1, 5 bases. The V gene's germline CDR1 is SGHDT and CDR2 YYEEEE. This CDR3 has 12 amino acids. Trimming stripped 3 bases from V and 11 bases from J, with 14 bases between.

The chain recombines TRBV11-2 with TRBJ1-2; D may be TRBD1 (6 bases). This CDR3 spans 15 amino acids. CDR1 is SGHAT, CDR2 FQNNGV, per germline. V was clipped by 6 bases and J by 1 base, with 15 bases between them. In nucleotides, the CDR3 is TGTGCCAGCAGTCGGGAGGGGGGAAATAACTATGGCTACACCTTC. It translates to CASSREGGNNYGYTF.

The chain links TRBV5-6 to TRBJ2-7, with 7 bases fitting TRBD2. The V segment lost 0 bases and the J segment 2 bases; nucleotides outside the gene matches: 2. CDR1 and CDR2 from the germline V gene are SGHDT and YYEEEE. There are 14 residues in the CDR3. CDR3 sequence reads: CASSLAGGPYEQYF. The CDR3 bases are TGTGCCAGCAGCTTGGCGGGAGGCCCCTACGAGCAGTACTTC.

The V call is TRBV5-8, the J call TRBJ1-5; tentative D call: TRBD1 (6 bases). Germline V lookup: CDR1 SGHTS, CDR2 YDEGEE. The CDR3 contains 17 residues. V gave up 6 bases and J gave up 4 bases, with 23 bases separating them. The CDR3 here is CASIGSVTGMINQPQHF. The CDR3 DNA is TGTGCCAGCATCGGATCCGTTACAGGGATGATTAATCAGCCCCAGCATTTT.

This clone was seen at least ten times. J is TRBJ1-4 and V is TRBV11-2; no firm D call. The V end lost 3 bases, the J end lost 7 bases, and 9 bases lay between the germline ends. CDR1 is SGHAT, CDR2 FQNNGV, per germline. The length of the CDR3 is 13 residues. CDR3 in DNA: TGTGCCAGCAGCTTCCCGCGGTCTGAAAAACTGTTTTTT. Its translation is CASSFPRSEKLFF.

The chain combines TRBV30 with TRBJ1-4; the D is unclear. The germline V gene has CDR1 GTSNPN and CDR2 SVGIG (reference sequence). This CDR3 is built from 12 residues. Between the trimmed V and J ends, which lost 8 bases and 4 bases, there was a span of 11 bases. CDR3 in amino acids: CAVTAVNEKLFF. Here the CDR3 DNA reads TGTGCCGTTACAGCCGTTAATGAAAAACTGTTTTTT.

V is TRBV28 and J is TRBJ2-1, with 9 bases matching TRBD2. V shed 7 bases and J 3 bases; nucleotides not matched to a gene: 7. Germline values: CDR1 MDHEN, CDR2 SYDVKM. The CDR3 is made up of 15 amino acids. The CDR3 sequence: CASIRGREGYNEQFF. The DNA of the CDR3 is TGTGCCAGCATACGCGGGCGGGAGGGCTACAATGAGCAGTTCTTC.

CDR3 residues: CASSSLAGGPLYEQYF. DNA of the CDR3: TGTGCCAGCAGCTCGCTAGCGGGAGGGCCTCTTTACGAGCAGTACTTC. J is TRBJ2-7 and V is TRBV5-4, with 12 positions matching TRBD2. This CDR3 spans 16 amino acids. J was trimmed by 4 bases and V by 3 bases; bases with no gene match: 8. CDR1 and CDR2 from the germline V gene are SGHNT and YYREEE (reference sequence).

The CDR3 nucleotides are TGTGCCAGCAGCTATAGCGGGCTCACAGATACGCAGTATTTT. Protein sequence: CASSYSGLTDTQYF. The chain employs TRBV7-3 and TRBJ2-3; 7 positions agree with TRBD2. This CDR3 spans 14 amino acids. V was pared by 4 bases and J by 2 bases, with 3 bases of the junction left unmatched. In germline, CDR1 is SGHTA, CDR2 FQGTGA. Full variable domain (rest looked up from reference TRBV7-3 and TRBJ2-3): GAGVSQTPSNKVTEKGKYVELRCDPISGHTALYWYRQSLGQGPEFLIYFQGTGAADDSGLPNDRFFAVRPEGSVSTLKIQRTERGDSAVYLCASSYSGLTDTQYFGPGTRLTVL.

The chain couples TRBV5-4 to TRBJ2-2; 13 bases match TRBD2. Germline V lookup: CDR1 SGHNT, CDR2 YYREEE (reference sequence). The J segment lost 5 bases and the V segment lost 4 bases, leaving 8 bases of the junction unmatched. This CDR3 is 17 amino acids long. CDR3 protein: CASSLPGLAGETGELFF. The CDR3 bases are TGTGCCAGCAGCCTACCAGGACTAGCGGGGGAGACCGGGGAGCTGTTTTTT.

The rearrangement uses TRBV19 and TRBJ1-1, with D tentatively TRBD1 (5 bases). The length of the CDR3 is 14 residues. Germline V gives CDR1 LNHDA, CDR2 SQIVND (reference sequence). Trimming removed 7 bases at V and 0 bases at J, with 12 bases between. CDR3 sequence (DNA): TGTGCCAGTAACCCGACAGTCTTGAACACTGAAGCTTTCTTT. This encodes CASNPTVLNTEAFF.

This chain connects TRBV5-6 to TRBJ2-3; 8 bases agree with TRBD2. Trimming took 7 bases from V and 4 from J; bases not matched to a gene: 5. The CDR3 has 13 residues. The germline CDR1 and CDR2 sequences are SGHDT and YYEEEE. The DNA of the CDR3 is TGTGCCAGCGGACTAGCACTAGCAGATACGCAGTATTTT. This codes for CASGLALADTQYF.

V gene TRBV10-2 combines with J gene TRBJ2-7, with D possibly TRBD1 on 6 matching bases. Trimming pared 7 bases from V and 3 bases from J, leaving 16 bases between. CDR1 is WSHSY and CDR2 is SAAADI in the germline V gene. The CDR3 length is 14 residues. Here the CDR3 reads CASTPGDSYYEQYF. The DNA for the CDR3 is TGCGCCAGCACTCCAGGGGATTCCTACTACGAGCAGTACTTC.

The chain joins TRBV6-9 to TRBJ2-4; no firm D call. Germline V gene sequence: CDR1 MNHGY, CDR2 SVAAGI. V dropped 5 bases and J dropped 2 bases, with 7 bases sitting between them. The CDR3 has 13 residues. CDR3 coding DNA: TGTGCCAGCAGTCAGGTCCCCAAAAACATTCAGTACTTC. This translates into CASSQVPKNIQYF.

The V call is TRBV27, the J call TRBJ2-2; D is perhaps TRBD2 (5 bases). Germline values: CDR1 MNHEY, CDR2 SMNVEV (reference sequence). This CDR3 has 15 amino acids. V was pared by 6 bases and J by 6 bases, with 17 bases between. The CDR3 sequence: CASRLGALHSGELFF. Written as DNA, the CDR3 is TGTGCCAGCAGGCTGGGAGCTCTCCACTCCGGGGAGCTGTTTTTT.

V usage is TRBV19 and J usage is TRBJ1-1; TRBD1 matches at 8 bases. This CDR3 comprises 16 residues. The germline gives CDR1 LNHDA, CDR2 SQIVND (reference sequence). Trimming at V came to 3 bases and at J to 2 bases, leaving 8 bases not matched to a gene. The CDR3 DNA follows: TGTGCCAGTAGTATCGGACAGGGTAACTTTAACACTGAAGCTTTCTTT. This sequence encodes CASSIGQGNFNTEAFF.